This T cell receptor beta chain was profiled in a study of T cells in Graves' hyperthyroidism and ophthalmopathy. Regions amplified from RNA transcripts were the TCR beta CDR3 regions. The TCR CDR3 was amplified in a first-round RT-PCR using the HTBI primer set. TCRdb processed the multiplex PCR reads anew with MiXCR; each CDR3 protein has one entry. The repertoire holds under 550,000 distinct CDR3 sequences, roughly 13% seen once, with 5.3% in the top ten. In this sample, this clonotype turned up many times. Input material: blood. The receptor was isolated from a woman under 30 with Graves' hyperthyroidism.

CDR3 amino acids: CASSLAVTGGRGEETQYF. DNA for the CDR3: TGTGCCAGCAGCTTAGCGGTGACGGGAGGGCGGGGTGAAGAGACCCAGTACTTC. The chain uses TRBV7-2 and TRBJ2-5; 8 nucleotides align to TRBD2. Germline CDR1 SGHTA, CDR2 FQGNSA. The J segment lost 3 bases and the V segment lost 0 bases, leaving 12 bases of the junction unmatched. The CDR3 extends over 18 amino acids.